This record concerns one T cell receptor (beta chain) sequence. CDR1 and CDR2 (germline): SGHAT, FQNNGV. CDR3 length equals 16 residues. Trimming left V 5 bases short and J 5 bases short, with 18 bases between. The study ran the assay at deep level. It was across several immunoSEQ plates that each subset's genomic DNA was evenly split. This table comes from immunoSEQ multiplex PCR, and its TCRdb copy is limited to in-frame clones, with some not included. The sample yields about 1.5 million clones, around 98% seen once. The sample comes from a study of shared clonotypes between healthy human individuals. Partitioning of CD4+ cells yielded a CD45RA+ naive subset and a CD45RA-negative memory subset.

The sequence was obtained from a man aged 25-45 years in good health. Input material: naive CD4+ T cells sorted from blood. Subset here: CD45RA+ positively selected. The chain couples TRBV11-2 to TRBJ1-4; D possibly corresponds to TRBD1 (5 bases). The chain's CDR3 is CASSLLAGGGNEKLFF. Written as DNA, the CDR3 is TGTGCCAGCAGCCTCTTGGCTGGCGGGGGGAATGAAAAACTGTTTTTT.